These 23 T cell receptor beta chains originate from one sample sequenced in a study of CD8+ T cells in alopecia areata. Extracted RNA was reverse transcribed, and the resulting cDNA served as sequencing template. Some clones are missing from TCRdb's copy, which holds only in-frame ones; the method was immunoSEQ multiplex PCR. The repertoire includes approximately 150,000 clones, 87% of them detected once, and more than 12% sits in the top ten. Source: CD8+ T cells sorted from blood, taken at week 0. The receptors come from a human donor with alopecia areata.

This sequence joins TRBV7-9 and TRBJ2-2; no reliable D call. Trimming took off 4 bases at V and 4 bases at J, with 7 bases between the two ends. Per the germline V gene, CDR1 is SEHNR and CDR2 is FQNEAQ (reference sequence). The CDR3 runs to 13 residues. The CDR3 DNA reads TGTGCCAGCAGCTCAGAGACCACCGGGGAGCTGTTTTTT. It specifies CASSSETTGELFF.

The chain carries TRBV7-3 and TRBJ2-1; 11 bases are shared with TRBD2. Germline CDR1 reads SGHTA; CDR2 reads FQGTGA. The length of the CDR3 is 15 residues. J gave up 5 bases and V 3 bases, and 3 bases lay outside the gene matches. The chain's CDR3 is CASSLVAGGHNEQFF. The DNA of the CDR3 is TGTGCCAGCAGCTTGGTAGCGGGGGGGCACAATGAGCAGTTCTTC.

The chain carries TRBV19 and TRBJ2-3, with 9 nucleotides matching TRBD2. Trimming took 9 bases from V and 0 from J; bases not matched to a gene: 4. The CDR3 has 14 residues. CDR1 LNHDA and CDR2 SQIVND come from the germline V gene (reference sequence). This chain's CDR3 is CASKAGGSTDTQYF. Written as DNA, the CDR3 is TGTGCCAGCAAAGCGGGGGGAAGCACAGATACGCAGTATTTT.

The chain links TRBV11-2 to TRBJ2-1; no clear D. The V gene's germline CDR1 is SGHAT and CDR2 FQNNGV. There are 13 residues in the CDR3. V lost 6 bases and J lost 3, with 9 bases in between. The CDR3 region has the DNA TGTGCCAGCAGTCCCTTGGACTACAATGAGCAGTTCTTC. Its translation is CASSPLDYNEQFF.

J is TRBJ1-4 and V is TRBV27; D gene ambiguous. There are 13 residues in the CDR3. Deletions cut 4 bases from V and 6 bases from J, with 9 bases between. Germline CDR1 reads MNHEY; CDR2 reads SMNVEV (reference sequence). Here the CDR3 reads CASSSPDYEKLFF. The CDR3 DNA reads TGTGCCAGCAGTTCCCCGGATTATGAAAAACTGTTTTTT.

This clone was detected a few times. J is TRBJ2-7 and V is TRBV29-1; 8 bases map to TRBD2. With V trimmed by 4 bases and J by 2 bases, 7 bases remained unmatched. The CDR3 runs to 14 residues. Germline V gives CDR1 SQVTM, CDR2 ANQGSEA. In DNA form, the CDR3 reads TGCAGCGTTGTAACGCGGGAGGCACCCTACGAGCAGTACTTC. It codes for CSVVTREAPYEQYF.

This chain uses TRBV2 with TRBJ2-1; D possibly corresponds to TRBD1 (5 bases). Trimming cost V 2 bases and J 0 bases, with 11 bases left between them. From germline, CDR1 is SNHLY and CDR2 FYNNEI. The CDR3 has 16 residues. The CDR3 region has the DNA TGTGCCAGCAGTGAACCGCAGGGAAGCTCCTACAATGAGCAGTTCTTC. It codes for CASSEPQGSSYNEQFF. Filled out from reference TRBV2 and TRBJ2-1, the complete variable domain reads EPEVTQTPSHQVTQMGQEVILRCVPISNHLYFYWYRQILGQKVEFLVSFYNNEISEKSEIFDDQFSVERPDGSNFTLKIRSTKLEDSAMYFCASSEPQGSSYNEQFFGPGTRLTVL.

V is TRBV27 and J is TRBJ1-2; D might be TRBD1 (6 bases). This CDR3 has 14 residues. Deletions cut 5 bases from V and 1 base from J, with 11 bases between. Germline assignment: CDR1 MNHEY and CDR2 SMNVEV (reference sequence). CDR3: CASSRLDSNYGYTF. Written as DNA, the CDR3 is TGTGCCAGCAGTAGATTGGACAGTAACTATGGCTACACCTTC.

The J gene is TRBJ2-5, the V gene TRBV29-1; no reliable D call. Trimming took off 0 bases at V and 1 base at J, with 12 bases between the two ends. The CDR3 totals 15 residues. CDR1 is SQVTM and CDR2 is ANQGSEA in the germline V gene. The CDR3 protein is CSVEEPEFAQETQYF. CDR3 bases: TGCAGCGTTGAAGAACCCGAGTTCGCCCAAGAGACCCAGTACTTC.

The CDR3 region is CASSQLTSGRAHTQYF. The DNA for the CDR3 is TGCGCCAGCAGCCAGTTAACTAGCGGGAGGGCCCATACGCAGTATTTT. This rearrangement joins TRBV4-1 to TRBJ2-3; 13 bases are a match to TRBD2. With V trimmed by 3 bases and J by 7 bases, 7 bases remained unmatched. Germline V gene lookup returns CDR1 MGHRA and CDR2 YSYEKL. The CDR3 sequence is 16 residues long.

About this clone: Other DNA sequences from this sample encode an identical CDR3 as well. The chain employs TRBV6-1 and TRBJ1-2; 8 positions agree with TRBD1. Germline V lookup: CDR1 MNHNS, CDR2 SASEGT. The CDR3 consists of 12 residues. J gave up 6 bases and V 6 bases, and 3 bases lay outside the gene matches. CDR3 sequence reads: CASRRTGNGYTF. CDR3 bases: TGTGCCAGCAGGAGGACAGGGAATGGCTACACCTTC.

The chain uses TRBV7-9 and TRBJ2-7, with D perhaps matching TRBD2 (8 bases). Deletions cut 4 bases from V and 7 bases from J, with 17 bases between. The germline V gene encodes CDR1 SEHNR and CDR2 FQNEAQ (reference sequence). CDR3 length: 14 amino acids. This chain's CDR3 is CASSYPGGGEEQYF. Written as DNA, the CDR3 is TGTGCCAGCAGCTACCCGGGAGGGGGCGAGGAGCAGTACTTC.

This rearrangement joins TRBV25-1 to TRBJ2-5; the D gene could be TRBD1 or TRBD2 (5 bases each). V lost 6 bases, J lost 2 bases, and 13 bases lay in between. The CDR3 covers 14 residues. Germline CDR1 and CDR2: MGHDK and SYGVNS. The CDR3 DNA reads TGTGCCAGCAGCGACTGGGGGAGACAAGAGACCCAGTACTTC. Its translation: CASSDWGRQETQYF.

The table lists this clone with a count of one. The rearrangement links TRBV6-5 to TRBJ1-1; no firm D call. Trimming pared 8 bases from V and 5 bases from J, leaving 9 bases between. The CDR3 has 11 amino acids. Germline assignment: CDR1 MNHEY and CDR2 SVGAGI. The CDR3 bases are TGTGCCAGCGGAACGGGAACTGAAGCTTTCTTT. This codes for CASGTGTEAFF.

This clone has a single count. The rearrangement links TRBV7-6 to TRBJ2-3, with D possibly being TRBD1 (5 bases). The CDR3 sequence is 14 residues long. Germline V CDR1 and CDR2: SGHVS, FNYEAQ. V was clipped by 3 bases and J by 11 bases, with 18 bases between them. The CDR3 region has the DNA TGTGCCAGCAGCTTCTCGTGGGGCCTACGAGTGCAGTATTTT. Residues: CASSFSWGLRVQYF.

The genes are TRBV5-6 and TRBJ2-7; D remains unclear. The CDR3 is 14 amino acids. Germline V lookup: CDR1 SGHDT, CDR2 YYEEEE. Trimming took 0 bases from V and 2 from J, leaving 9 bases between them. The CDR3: CASSLAGATYEQYF. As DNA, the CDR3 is TGTGCCAGCAGCTTGGCTGGAGCAACCTACGAGCAGTACTTC.

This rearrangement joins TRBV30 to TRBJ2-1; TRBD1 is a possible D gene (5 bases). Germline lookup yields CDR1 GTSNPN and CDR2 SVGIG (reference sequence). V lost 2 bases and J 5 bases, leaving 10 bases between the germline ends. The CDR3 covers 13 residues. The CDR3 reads CAWSSGHDNEQFF. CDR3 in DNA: TGTGCCTGGAGTTCTGGACATGACAATGAGCAGTTCTTC.

The CDR3 DNA reads as TGTGCCAGCAGTACAGGACGGACTAACTATGGCTACACCTTC. It is translated as CASSTGRTNYGYTF. The chain has TRBV2 and TRBJ1-2; D is perhaps TRBD1 (5 bases). Trimming took off 5 bases at V and 0 bases at J, with 10 bases between the two ends. The germline CDR1 and CDR2 sequences are SNHLY and FYNNEI. This CDR3 contains 14 residues.

The chain's CDR3 is CASSTEPDEAFF. As DNA, the CDR3 is TGTGCCAGCAGCACAGAACCCGATGAAGCTTTCTTT. This chain connects TRBV6-1 to TRBJ1-1; D is unclear. This CDR3 has 12 residues. The germline V and J ends were trimmed by 6 bases and 7 bases, with 12 bases remaining between them. Germline-derived CDR1 and CDR2 are MNHNS and SASEGT.

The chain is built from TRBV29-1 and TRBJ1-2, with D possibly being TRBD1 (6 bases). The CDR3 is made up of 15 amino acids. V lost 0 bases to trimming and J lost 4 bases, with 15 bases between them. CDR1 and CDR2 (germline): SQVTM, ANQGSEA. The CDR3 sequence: CSVEDRAGDFYGYTF. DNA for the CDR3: TGCAGCGTTGAAGATCGGGCAGGGGACTTCTATGGCTACACCTTC.

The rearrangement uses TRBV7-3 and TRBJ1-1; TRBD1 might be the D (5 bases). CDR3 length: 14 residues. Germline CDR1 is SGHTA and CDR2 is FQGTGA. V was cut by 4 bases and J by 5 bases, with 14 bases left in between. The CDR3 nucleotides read TGTGCCAGCAGCTCGACAGAACTGTCGACTGAAGCTTTCTTT. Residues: CASSSTELSTEAFF.

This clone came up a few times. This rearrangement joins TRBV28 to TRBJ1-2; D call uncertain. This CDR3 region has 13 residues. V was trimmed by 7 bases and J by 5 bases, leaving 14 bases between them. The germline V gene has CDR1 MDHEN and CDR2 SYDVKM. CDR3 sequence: CASNLREGYGYTF. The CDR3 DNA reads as TGTGCCAGCAACCTAAGGGAGGGATATGGCTACACCTTC.

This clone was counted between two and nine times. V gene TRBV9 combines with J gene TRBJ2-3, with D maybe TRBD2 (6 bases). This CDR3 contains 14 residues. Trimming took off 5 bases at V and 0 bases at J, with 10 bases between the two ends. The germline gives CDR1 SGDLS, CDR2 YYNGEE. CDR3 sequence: CASSGGTSTDTQYF. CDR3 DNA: TGTGCCAGCAGTGGGGGGACTAGCACAGATACGCAGTATTTT.